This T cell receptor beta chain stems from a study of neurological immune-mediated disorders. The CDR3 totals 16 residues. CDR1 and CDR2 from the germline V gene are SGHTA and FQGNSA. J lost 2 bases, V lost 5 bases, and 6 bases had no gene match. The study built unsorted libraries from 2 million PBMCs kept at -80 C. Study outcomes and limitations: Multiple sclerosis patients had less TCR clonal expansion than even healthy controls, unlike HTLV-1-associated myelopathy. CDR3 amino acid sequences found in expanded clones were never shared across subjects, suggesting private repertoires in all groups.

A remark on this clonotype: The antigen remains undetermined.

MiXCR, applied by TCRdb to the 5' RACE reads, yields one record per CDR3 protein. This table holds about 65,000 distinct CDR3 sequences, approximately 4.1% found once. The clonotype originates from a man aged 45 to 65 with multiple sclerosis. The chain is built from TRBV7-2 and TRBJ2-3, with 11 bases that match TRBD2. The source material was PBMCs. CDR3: CASSITSGGITDTQYF. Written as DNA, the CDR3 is TGTGCCAGCAGCATAACTAGCGGGGGAATCACAGATACGCAGTATTTT. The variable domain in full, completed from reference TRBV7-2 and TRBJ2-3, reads GAGVSQSPSNKVTEKGKDVELRCDPISGHTALYWYRQSLGQGLEFLIYFQGNSAPDKSGLPSDRFSAERTGGSVSTLTIQRTQQEDSAVYLCASSITSGGITDTQYFGPGTRLTVL.